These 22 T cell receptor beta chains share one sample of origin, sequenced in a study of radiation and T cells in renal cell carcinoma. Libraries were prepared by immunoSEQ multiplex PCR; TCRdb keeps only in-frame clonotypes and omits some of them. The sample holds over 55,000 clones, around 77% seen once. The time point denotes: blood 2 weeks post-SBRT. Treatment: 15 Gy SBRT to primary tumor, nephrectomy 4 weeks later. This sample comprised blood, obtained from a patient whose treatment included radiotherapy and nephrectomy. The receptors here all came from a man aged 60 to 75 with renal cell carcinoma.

The CDR3 protein is CASKNTYEQYF. The CDR3 DNA reads TGTGCCAGCAAAAATACCTACGAGCAGTACTTC. J is TRBJ2-7 and V is TRBV6-5; D uncertain. The CDR3 loop spans 11 amino acids. Trimming cost V 7 bases and J 2 bases, with 6 bases left between them. The germline V gene encodes CDR1 MNHEY and CDR2 SVGAGI.

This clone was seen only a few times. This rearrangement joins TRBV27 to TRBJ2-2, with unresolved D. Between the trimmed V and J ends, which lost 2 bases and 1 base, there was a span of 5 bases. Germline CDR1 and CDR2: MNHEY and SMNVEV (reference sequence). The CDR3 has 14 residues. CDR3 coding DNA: TGTGCCAGCAGTTTAACGGGGAACACCGGGGAGCTGTTTTTT. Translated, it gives CASSLTGNTGELFF.

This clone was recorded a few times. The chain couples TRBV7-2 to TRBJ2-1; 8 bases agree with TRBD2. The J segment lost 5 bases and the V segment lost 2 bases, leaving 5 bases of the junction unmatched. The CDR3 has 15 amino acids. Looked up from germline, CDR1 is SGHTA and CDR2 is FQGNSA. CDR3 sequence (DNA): TGTGCCAGCAGCTTACGGGGGGGACGTAACAATGAGCAGTTCTTC. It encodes CASSLRGGRNNEQFF.

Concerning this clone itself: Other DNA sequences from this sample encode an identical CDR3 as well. The CDR3 region has the DNA TGTGCCAGCAGCTTAAGGGAGACCCAGTACTTC. Protein sequence: CASSLRETQYF. The J gene is TRBJ2-5, the V gene TRBV5-6; D not certain. The germline V and J ends were trimmed by 2 bases and 5 bases, with 4 bases remaining between them. CDR1 and CDR2 from the germline V gene are SGHDT and YYEEEE. This CDR3 contains 11 residues.

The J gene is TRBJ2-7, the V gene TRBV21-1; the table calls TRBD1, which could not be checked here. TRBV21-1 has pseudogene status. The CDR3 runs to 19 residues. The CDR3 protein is CASSERCEVDRGRDYEQYV. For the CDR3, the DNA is TGTGCCAGCAGCGAAAGGTGTGAAGTTGACAGGGGGCGCGACTACGAGCAGTACGTC.

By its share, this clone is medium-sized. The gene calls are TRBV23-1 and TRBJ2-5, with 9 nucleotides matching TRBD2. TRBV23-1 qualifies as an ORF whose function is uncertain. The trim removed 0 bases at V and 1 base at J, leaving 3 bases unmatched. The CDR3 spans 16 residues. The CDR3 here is CASSQSVREGQETQYF. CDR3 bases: TGCGCCAGCAGTCAATCTGTGCGGGAGGGCCAAGAGACCCAGTACTTC.

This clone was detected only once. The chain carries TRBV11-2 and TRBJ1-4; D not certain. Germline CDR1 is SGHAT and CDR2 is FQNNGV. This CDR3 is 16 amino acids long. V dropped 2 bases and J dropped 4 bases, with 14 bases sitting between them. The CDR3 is CASSLSLGLSNEKLFF. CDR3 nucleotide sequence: TGTGCCAGCAGCTTAAGCCTCGGACTCAGTAATGAAAAACTGTTTTTT.

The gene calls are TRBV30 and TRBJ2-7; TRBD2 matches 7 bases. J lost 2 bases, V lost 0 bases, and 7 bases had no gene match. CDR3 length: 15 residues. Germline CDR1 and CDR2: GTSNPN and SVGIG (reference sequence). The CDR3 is CAWSVSSGAPYEQYF. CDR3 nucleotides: TGTGCCTGGAGTGTCTCCAGCGGGGCCCCCTACGAGCAGTACTTC.

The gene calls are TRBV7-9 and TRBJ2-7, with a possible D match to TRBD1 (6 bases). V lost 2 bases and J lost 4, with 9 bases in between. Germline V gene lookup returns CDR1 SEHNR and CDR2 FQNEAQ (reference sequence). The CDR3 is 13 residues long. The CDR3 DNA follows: TGTGCCAGCAGCTTACCCGGACAGTACGAGCAGTACGTC. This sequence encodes CASSLPGQYEQYV.

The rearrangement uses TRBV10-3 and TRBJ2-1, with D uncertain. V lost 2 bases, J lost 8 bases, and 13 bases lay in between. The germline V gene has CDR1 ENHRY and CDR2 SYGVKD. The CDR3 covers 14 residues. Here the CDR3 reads CAISESVSADEQFF. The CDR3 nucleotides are TGTGCCATCAGTGAGAGTGTCTCTGCCGATGAGCAGTTCTTC.

The CDR3 DNA sequence: TGTGCCAGCAGCTTGCGGCAGTCCTCAGGAATCTATGGCTACACCTTC. It codes for CASSLRQSSGIYGYTF. The chain recombines TRBV5-6 with TRBJ1-2; D unresolved. CDR1 SGHDT and CDR2 YYEEEE come from the germline V gene. The CDR3 consists of 16 residues. The V end was cut by 1 base, the J end by 4 bases, with 17 bases between.

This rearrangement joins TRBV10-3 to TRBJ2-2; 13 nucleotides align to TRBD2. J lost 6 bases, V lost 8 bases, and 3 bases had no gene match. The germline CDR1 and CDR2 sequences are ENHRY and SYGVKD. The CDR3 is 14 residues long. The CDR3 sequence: CAIGLAGVAGELFF. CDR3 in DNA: TGTGCCATCGGACTAGCGGGGGTGGCCGGGGAGCTGTTTTTT.

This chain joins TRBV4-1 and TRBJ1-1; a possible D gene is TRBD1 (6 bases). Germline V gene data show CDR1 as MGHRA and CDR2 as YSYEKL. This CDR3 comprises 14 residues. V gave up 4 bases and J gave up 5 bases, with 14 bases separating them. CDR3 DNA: TGCGCCAGCAGCCCGGACAGCTGGGGAACTGAAGCTTTCTTT. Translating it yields CASSPDSWGTEAFF.

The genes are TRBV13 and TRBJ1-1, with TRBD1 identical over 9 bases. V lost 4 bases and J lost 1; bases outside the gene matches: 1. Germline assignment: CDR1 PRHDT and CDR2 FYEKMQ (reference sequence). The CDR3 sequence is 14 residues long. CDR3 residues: CASSSQGANTEAFF. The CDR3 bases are TGTGCCAGCAGCTCACAGGGGGCGAACACTGAAGCTTTCTTT. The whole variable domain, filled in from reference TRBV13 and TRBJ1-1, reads AAGVIQSPRHLIKEKRETATLKCYPIPRHDTVYWYQQGPGQDPQFLISFYEKMQSDKGSIPDRFSAQQFSDYHSELNMSSLELGDSALYFCASSSQGANTEAFFGQGTRLTVV.

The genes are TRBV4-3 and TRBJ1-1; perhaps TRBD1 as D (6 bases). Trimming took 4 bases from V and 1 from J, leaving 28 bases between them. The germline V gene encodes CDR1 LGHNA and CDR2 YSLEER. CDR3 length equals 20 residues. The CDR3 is CASSPAGARVHLPSNTEAFF. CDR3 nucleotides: TGCGCCAGCAGCCCCGCGGGGGCGCGAGTACACCTACCCTCGAACACTGAAGCTTTCTTT.

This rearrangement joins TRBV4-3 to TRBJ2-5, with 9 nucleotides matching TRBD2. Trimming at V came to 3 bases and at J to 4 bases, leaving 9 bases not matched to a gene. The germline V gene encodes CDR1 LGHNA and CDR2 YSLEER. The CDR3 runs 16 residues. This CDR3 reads CASSQAGTSLTETQYF. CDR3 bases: TGCGCCAGCAGCCAGGCCGGGACTAGCTTAACAGAGACCCAGTACTTC.

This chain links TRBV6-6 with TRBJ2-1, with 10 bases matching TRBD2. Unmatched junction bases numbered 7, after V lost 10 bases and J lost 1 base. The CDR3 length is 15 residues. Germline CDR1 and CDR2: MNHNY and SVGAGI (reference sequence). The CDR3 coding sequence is TGTGCCACCTTACTAGCGGGGCAGTCCTACAATGAGCAGTTCTTC. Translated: CATLLAGQSYNEQFF.

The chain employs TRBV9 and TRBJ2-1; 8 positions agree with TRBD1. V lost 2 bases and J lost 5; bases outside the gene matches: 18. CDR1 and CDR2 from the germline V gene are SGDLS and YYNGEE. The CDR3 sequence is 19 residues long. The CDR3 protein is CASSVRFRGLPTRDNEQFF. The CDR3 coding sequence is TGTGCCAGCAGCGTTAGGTTCAGGGGGCTCCCTACCCGGGACAATGAGCAGTTCTTC.

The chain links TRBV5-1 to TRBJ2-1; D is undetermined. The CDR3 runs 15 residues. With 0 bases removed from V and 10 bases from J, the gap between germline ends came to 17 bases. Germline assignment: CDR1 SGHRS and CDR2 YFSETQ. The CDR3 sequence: CASSLDARAKEEQFF. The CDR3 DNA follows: TGCGCCAGCAGCTTGGACGCTCGGGCCAAGGAGGAGCAGTTCTTC.

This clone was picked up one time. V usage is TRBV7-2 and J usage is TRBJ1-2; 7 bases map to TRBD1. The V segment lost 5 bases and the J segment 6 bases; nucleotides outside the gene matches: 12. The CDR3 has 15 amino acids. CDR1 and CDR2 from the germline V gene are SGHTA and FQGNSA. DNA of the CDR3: TGTGCCAGCAGCGCCCACGCCGGGACAGAAGATGGCTACACCTTC. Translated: CASSAHAGTEDGYTF.

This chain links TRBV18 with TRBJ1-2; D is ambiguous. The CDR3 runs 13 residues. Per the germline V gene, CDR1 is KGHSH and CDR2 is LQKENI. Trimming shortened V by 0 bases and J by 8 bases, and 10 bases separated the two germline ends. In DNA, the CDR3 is TGTGCCAGCTCACCACCAGGGTTAGGAGGCTACACCTTC. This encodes CASSPPGLGGYTF.

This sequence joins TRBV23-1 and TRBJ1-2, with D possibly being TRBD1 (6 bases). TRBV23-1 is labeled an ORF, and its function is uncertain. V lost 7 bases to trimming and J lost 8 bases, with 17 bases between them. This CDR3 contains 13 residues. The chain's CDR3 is CASNSPRGRGYTF. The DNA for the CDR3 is TGCGCCAGCAATTCGCCGAGGGGGAGAGGCTACACCTTC.